This T cell receptor (beta chain) comes out of a study of cytomegalovirus exposure and HLA in healthy donors. This CDR3 contains 13 residues. V lost 2 bases and J 2 bases, leaving 6 bases between the germline ends. Germline V gives CDR1 SGHAT, CDR2 FQNNGV. The PCR used 60 Vbeta and 13 Jbeta primers. The assay was immunoSEQ multiplex PCR, and TCRdb's table has in-frame clones only and misses some. The sample carries roughly 84,000 clones, roughly 80% recorded once. The receptor comes from a man aged 45-65 years in good health and CMV-seronegative. Sequencing was carried out using PBMCs. The V gene is TRBV11-2, the J gene TRBJ2-5, with D uncertain. This CDR3 is CASSLSLQETQYF. The CDR3 DNA is TGTGCCAGCAGCTTAAGCCTTCAAGAGACCCAGTACTTC.